A selection of T cell receptor beta chains follows, all from one sample in a study of cytomegalovirus exposure and HLA in healthy donors. Assay: immunoSEQ multiplex PCR; the TCRdb copy retains only in-frame clones and omits some. This table has 220,000 or so clones, more than 60% appearing once. The sample comprised PBMCs. All receptors derive from a woman aged 30 to 39 in good health and CMV-seronegative. The CDR3 runs from the conserved cysteine through the conserved F or W. D genes are given only for firm matches. Where a row states a size, it is once, few, many or the class of an expanded clone; other rows omit it.

J gene,clone size,D gene,V gene,CDR3 DNA,CDR3 protein
TRBJ1-3,once,NA,TRBV5-1,TGCGCCAGCAGCTTAGACAGGTACTCTGGAAACACCATATATTTT,CASSLDRYSGNTIYF
TRBJ2-7,NA,TRBD1,TRBV29-1,TGCAGCGTTCTGGGGGGACAGGGGGGATACGAGCAGTACTTC,CSVLGGQGGYEQYF
TRBJ2-7,NA,TRBD1,TRBV14,TGTGCCAGCAGCCAAGTGACAACAGGGGGCGTCTACGAGCAGTACTTC,CASSQVTTGGVYEQYF
TRBJ1-5,few,TRBD1,TRBV6-5,TGTGCCAGCAGGTTAGACAGGGGAGGCAATCAGCCCCAGCATTTT,CASRLDRGGNQPQHF
TRBJ2-1,NA,TRBD2,TRBV19,TGTGCCAGTACCGGGACTAGCGGGGGGGGAAATGAGCAGTTCTTC,CASTGTSGGGNEQFF
TRBJ1-2,NA,NA,TRBV5-5,TGTGCCAGCAGCTTGGCAAAGAGGGCTAACTATGGCTACACCTTC,CASSLAKRANYGYTF
TRBJ1-1,NA,TRBD1,TRBV2,TGTGCCAGCTCTATTACTCAGGGGGACACTGAAGCTTTCTTT,CASSITQGDTEAFF
TRBJ1-1,few,NA,TRBV19,TGTGCCAGTAGTAATAGATATGGACCACGGAGGGAAGCTTTCTTT,CASSNRYGPRREAFF
TRBJ1-2,few,NA,TRBV29-1,TGCAGCGTTGAAGATCCCTTCGGGGGTCTCTATGGCTACACCTTC,CSVEDPFGGLYGYTF
TRBJ1-2,NA,TRBD1,TRBV6-1,TGTGCCAGCAGTGCCAGTCTGGGACAGGGCGTGTATGGCTACACCTTC,CASSASLGQGVYGYTF
TRBJ2-1,few,NA,TRBV5-8,TGTGCCAGCAGCTTCAGGGGTTACAATGAGCAGTTCTTC,CASSFRGYNEQFF
TRBJ2-3,NA,TRBD1,TRBV15,TGTGTCACCAGCAGAGAAGGGGGCAGCGCCCTCACAGATACGCAGTATTTT,CVTSREGGSALTDTQYF
TRBJ2-7,NA,TRBD1,TRBV27,TGTGCCAGCAGTCGGGACAGCTCCTACGAGCAGTACTTC,CASSRDSSYEQYF
TRBJ1-1,once,TRBD1,TRBV7-9,TGTGCCAGCACACCGCCGGACAGGCTGGGGAGGGCTTTCTTT,CASTPPDRLGRAFF
TRBJ2-1,NA,NA,TRBV2,TGTGCCAGCAGTACCGACAGAAACAATGAGCAGTTCTTC,CASSTDRNNEQFF
TRBJ2-7,once,TRBD2,TRBV7-9,TGTGCCAGCAGCTTAAGTGCTAGCGGGACCCACGAGCAGTACTTC,CASSLSASGTHEQYF
TRBJ2-1,NA,TRBD2,TRBV10-3,TGTGCCATCAGTGATCCCGGGGGGAGGACCTACAATGAGCAGTTCTTC,CAISDPGGRTYNEQFF
TRBJ2-5,NA,NA,TRBV18,TGTGCCAGCTCATTAGGGAGAGAGACCCAGTACTTC,CASSLGRETQYF
TRBJ1-2,NA,NA,TRBV5-1,TGCGCCAGCAGCTTTCGGACAGAGAGCTATGGCTACACCTTC,CASSFRTESYGYTF
TRBJ2-5,NA,TRBD2,TRBV27,TGTGCCAGCAGTTGGGGACTAGCGGGAGAGAAGTACTTC,CASSWGLAGEKYF
TRBJ2-1,NA,TRBD2,TRBV2,TGTGCCACCATGGGACTAGCGGGAGGGAGTTCCTACAATGAGCAGTTCTTC,CATMGLAGGSSYNEQFF
TRBJ2-3,few,TRBD2,TRBV2,TGTGCCAGCAGTCTAGCGGGAGGTAGCACAGATACGCAGTATTTT,CASSLAGGSTDTQYF
TRBJ2-7,NA,NA,TRBV14,TGTGCCAGCAGCCGAAAAGGGGACGAGCAGTACTTC,CASSRKGDEQYF
TRBJ2-2,few,NA,TRBV5-1,TGCGCCAGCGGGCCCAGCGGAAACTCGAACACCGGGGAGCTGTTTTTT,CASGPSGNSNTGELFF
TRBJ1-1,NA,NA,TRBV2,TGTGCCCCAGGGTCGAACACTGAAGCTTTCTTT,CAPGSNTEAFF
TRBJ2-3,NA,NA,TRBV7-7,TGTGCTAGCAGCCTAGCCGGGGACTCAGATACGCAGTATTTT,CASSLAGDSDTQYF
TRBJ2-3,once,TRBD2,TRBV7-3,TGTGCCAGCAGCGCGACTAGCGGAACAGATACGCAGTATTTT,CASSATSGTDTQYF